The 25 T cell receptor beta chains presented below share a single source sample, sequenced in a study of blood T cells in healthy people across ages. It was with a sample-barcoded 5' primer and a J-beta primer mix that a second PCR of roughly 7 to 11 cycles was run. Via MiXCR, TCRdb re-called the 5' RACE reads, giving one row per CDR3 protein. The sample shows more than 550,000 distinct CDR3 sequences, 22% of them seen only once. The sample was blood. The source is a man between 65 and 79 years old in good health.

This clonotype was counted a few times. The chain is built from TRBV20-1 and TRBJ1-5, with D possibly TRBD1 on 6 matching bases. The CDR3 consists of 14 residues. Germline V gene lookup returns CDR1 DFQATT and CDR2 SNEGSKA (reference sequence). Trimming took off 6 bases at V and 1 base at J, with 13 bases between the two ends. This CDR3 is CSAARQGSNQPQHF. As DNA, the CDR3 is TGCAGTGCCGCCCGGCAGGGGAGCAATCAGCCCCAGCATTTT.

The chain employs TRBV20-1 and TRBJ1-2; D perhaps matches TRBD1 (5 bases). V shed 3 bases and J shed 8 bases, with 16 bases lying between them. The germline CDR1 and CDR2 sequences are DFQATT and SNEGSKA (reference sequence). This CDR3 is 13 amino acids long. The CDR3 reads CSASYGRVGGYTF. In DNA form, the CDR3 reads TGCAGTGCTAGTTATGGCAGGGTAGGAGGCTACACCTTC.

The CDR3 DNA follows: TGTGCCAGCAGTTTAGCGGGCAGGTACAGCTATGGCTACACCTTC. Its protein product is CASSLAGRYSYGYTF. The V and J genes are TRBV12-3 or TRBV12-4 and TRBJ1-2; D ambiguous. The CDR3 has 15 amino acids. Trimming pared 0 bases from V and 4 bases from J, leaving 12 bases between.

This clonotype was counted at least ten times. The chain carries TRBV18 and TRBJ2-5; weak D call: TRBD2 (7 bases). The J call may not be correct, given that the DNA end is closer to TRBJ2-7. Per germline, CDR1 KGHSH and CDR2 LQKENI. CDR3 length equals 13 residues. CDR3 amino acids: CASSQDSGDEQYV. In DNA, the CDR3 is TGTGCCAGCTCACAGGACAGCGGGGACGAGCAGTACGTC.

A note on this clonotype: This could be a read error, since a much larger clone is one nucleotide away. V gene TRBV18 combines with J gene TRBJ2-1; the match to TRBD2 covers 7 bases. The germline CDR1 and CDR2 sequences are KGHSH and LQKENI. This CDR3 region has 16 residues. CDR3 amino acids: CASSPAPSGVNNAQFF. The CDR3 nucleotides are TGTGCCAGCTCACCAGCACCCAGCGGGGTGAACAATGCGCAGTTCTTC.

The chain is built from TRBV10-3 and TRBJ2-3; D unresolved. V was pared by 6 bases and J by 5 bases, with 12 bases between. The CDR3 loop spans 13 amino acids. Germline V CDR1 and CDR2: ENHRY, SYGVKD. The CDR3 region has the DNA TGTGCCATCAGCGTACGTTCTGGAGATACGCAGTATTTT. It specifies CAISVRSGDTQYF.

The chain combines TRBV28 with TRBJ2-1; 8 bases match TRBD1. The J call may be wrong; the DNA end is better matched by TRBJ2-5. The germline gives CDR1 MDHEN, CDR2 SYDVKM. This CDR3 has 16 residues. In DNA, the CDR3 is TGTGCCAGCAGTTCATGGACAGGGCGGTCACAAGAGACCCAGTACTTC. Translation gives CASSSWTGRSQETQYF.

The gene calls are TRBV10-3 and TRBJ2-2, with D perhaps TRBD1 (5 bases). The CDR3 is made up of 13 amino acids. Trimming left V 7 bases short and J 8 bases short, with 14 bases between. Germline CDR1 reads ENHRY; CDR2 reads SYGVKD. In nucleotides, the CDR3 is TGTGCCATCAACGGACAAGGCGGAGGGGAGCTGTTTTTT. Its protein product is CAINGQGGGELFF.

This clonotype was counted a few times. Mismatch with germline at one junction end may stem from a read error. The chain couples TRBV12-3 or TRBV12-4 to TRBJ2-5, with 8 bases lining up with TRBD1. CDR3 length equals 15 residues. DNA of the CDR3: TGTGCCTGCAGACCTCGGACAGGGTCTCAAGAGACCCAGTACTTC. It yields the protein CACRPRTGSQETQYF.

This clonotype came up a few times. The V gene is TRBV29-1, the J gene TRBJ1-2, with TRBD1 as a possible D gene (5 bases). The CDR3 is 13 residues long. CDR1 SQVTM and CDR2 ANQGSEA come from the germline V gene. V was clipped by 6 bases and J by 8 bases, with 19 bases between them. The DNA of the CDR3 is TGCAGCGTCCGGTTCGAGGGGTCTTGGGGCTACACCTTC. Translating it yields CSVRFEGSWGYTF. The whole variable domain, filled in from reference TRBV29-1 and TRBJ1-2, reads SAVISQKPSRDICQRGTSLTIQCQVDSQVTMMFWYRQQPGQSLTLIATANQGSEATYESGFVIDKFPISRPNLTFSTLTVSNMSPEDSSIYLCSVRFEGSWGYTFGSGTRLTVV.

This clonotype showed up many times. The gene calls are TRBV2 and TRBJ2-2; 8 bases line up with TRBD2. This CDR3 is 15 amino acids long. With V trimmed by 4 bases and J by 1 base, 2 bases remained unmatched. CDR1 and CDR2 (germline): SNHLY, FYNNEI. The CDR3 reads CASSALAGNTGELFF. CDR3 nucleotide sequence: TGTGCCAGCAGTGCCCTAGCGGGGAACACCGGGGAGCTGTTTTTT.

V usage is TRBV11-2 and J usage is TRBJ2-5, with D possibly being TRBD2 (6 bases). This CDR3 region has 16 residues. Per the germline V gene, CDR1 is SGHAT and CDR2 is FQNNGV. Trimming pared 2 bases from V and 11 bases from J, leaving 24 bases between. This CDR3 reads CASSLQAGYSSYGQYF. The CDR3 region has the DNA TGTGCCAGCAGCTTACAGGCGGGGTACTCCTCCTACGGGCAGTACTTC.

Many counts were recorded for this clonotype. The chain links TRBV5-1 to TRBJ2-1; tentative D call: TRBD1 (6 bases). Germline lookup yields CDR1 SGHRS and CDR2 YFSETQ. The V gene lost 5 bases and the J gene lost 0 bases, with 9 bases spanning the gap. The CDR3 spans 14 residues. The CDR3 DNA sequence: TGCGCCAGCAGGGGGACAAACTCCTACAATGAGCAGTTCTTC. This gives the protein CASRGTNSYNEQFF.

This clonotype was seen many times. The chain links TRBV7-2 to TRBJ2-1; 13 bases agree with TRBD2. The CDR3 spans 15 residues. Germline CDR1 is SGHTA and CDR2 is FQGNSA. After removal of 5 bases from V and 4 bases from J, the junction contained 2 bases not matched to a gene. CDR3 loop: CASSTLAGGYNEQFF. CDR3 nucleotide sequence: TGTGCCAGCAGCACACTAGCGGGAGGGTACAATGAGCAGTTCTTC.

This sequence joins TRBV3-1 and TRBJ2-7, with 8 bases fitting TRBD1. The germline V gene encodes CDR1 LGHDT and CDR2 YNNKEL (reference sequence). CDR3 length: 14 amino acids. The trim removed 1 base at V and 6 bases at J, leaving 5 bases unmatched. CDR3 residues: CASSQGADRAEQYF. The CDR3 DNA reads as TGTGCCAGCAGCCAAGGGGCGGACAGGGCCGAGCAGTACTTC.

This clonotype was observed many times. The chain joins TRBV6-5 to TRBJ2-5; weak D call: TRBD2 (5 bases). This CDR3 has 14 residues. Between the trimmed V and J ends, which lost 0 bases and 3 bases, there was a span of 8 bases. Germline CDR1 MNHEY, CDR2 SVGAGI. The CDR3 sequence is CASSYSGLKETQYF. DNA of the CDR3: TGTGCCAGCAGTTACTCCGGACTTAAAGAGACCCAGTACTTC.

A remark on this clonotype: Here the CDR3 omits its conserved ending phenylalanine or tryptophan, so a read error is the likely source. In nucleotides, the CDR3 is TGTGCCAGCAGTCACAACCGGGCGCCCTGGGAGCAGTACCTC. Encoded protein: CASSHNRAPWEQYL. The chain is built from TRBV25-1 and TRBJ2-7, with no clear D. Trimming stripped 5 bases from V and 7 bases from J, with 18 bases between. The length of the CDR3 is 14 residues. Germline V gene sequence: CDR1 MGHDK, CDR2 SYGVNS.

This chain joins TRBV6-6 and TRBJ2-7; 10 bases are a match to TRBD1. This CDR3 has 14 amino acids. From germline, CDR1 is MNHNY and CDR2 SVGAGI (reference sequence). The V segment lost 6 bases and the J segment 2 bases; nucleotides outside the gene matches: 4. The CDR3 reads CASRTTGGPYEQYF. The CDR3 region has the DNA TGTGCCAGCAGAACGACAGGGGGCCCCTACGAGCAGTACTTC.

Only a few counts were recorded for this clonotype. V usage is TRBV11-2 and J usage is TRBJ2-5; TRBD1 matches 9 bases. The CDR3 extends over 15 amino acids. Trimming cost V 7 bases and J 3 bases; bases outside gene matches: 9. Germline V gene data show CDR1 as SGHAT and CDR2 as FQNNGV. The CDR3 region is CASTRQGVFEETQYF. The CDR3 DNA follows: TGTGCCAGCACCAGACAGGGGGTTTTTGAAGAGACCCAGTACTTC.

This sequence joins TRBV30 and TRBJ2-3, with unresolved D. The V and J ends lost 5 bases and 5 bases respectively, with 23 bases between them. The CDR3 is made up of 16 amino acids. CDR1 GTSNPN and CDR2 SVGIG come from the germline V gene (reference sequence). The CDR3 here is CAWGVGFEVPGDTQYF. The CDR3 bases are TGTGCCTGGGGAGTGGGCTTCGAAGTTCCCGGAGATACGCAGTATTTT.

A word on this clonotype: One end of the junction is discordant with germline, which a read error may explain. The chain carries TRBV15 and TRBJ2-1; the D gene is possibly TRBD2 (5 bases). CDR3 size: 16 residues. Germline loops: CDR1 LNHNV, CDR2 YYDKDF (reference sequence). The CDR3 region has the DNA TGTGCCGCCAGCAGACCCCAGGCGTCTAGCATCGATGAGCAGTTCTTC. Its protein is CAASRPQASSIDEQFF.

Many counts were recorded for this clonotype. The chain is built from TRBV5-1 and TRBJ2-6; D is unresolved. Germline assignment: CDR1 SGHRS and CDR2 YFSETQ. V lost 0 bases and J lost 2, with 6 bases in between. The CDR3 contains 15 residues. The CDR3 protein is CASSLGGPGANVLTF. CDR3 nucleotides: TGCGCCAGCAGCTTGGGAGGCCCTGGGGCCAACGTCCTGACTTTC. Variable domain in full (rest from reference TRBV5-1 and TRBJ2-6): KAGVTQTPRYLIKTRGQQVTLSCSPISGHRSVSWYQQTPGQGLQFLFEYFSETQRNKGNFPGRFSGRQFSNSRSEMNVSTLELGDSALYLCASSLGGPGANVLTFGAGSRLTVL.

In this sample, this clonotype turned up once. This chain connects TRBV29-1 to TRBJ1-6, with D uncertain. From germline, CDR1 is SQVTM and CDR2 ANQGSEA. The CDR3 runs to 13 residues. Trimming stripped 4 bases from V and 5 bases from J, with 9 bases between. As DNA, the CDR3 is TGCAGCGTTGTCTTGGGGAATAATTCACCCCTCCACTTT. Translated, it gives CSVVLGNNSPLHF.

V and J are TRBV5-1 and TRBJ1-3, with D possibly matching TRBD1 (5 bases). V dropped 0 bases and J dropped 0 bases, with 13 bases sitting between them. The germline V gene encodes CDR1 SGHRS and CDR2 YFSETQ. The CDR3 totals 17 residues. As DNA, the CDR3 is TGCGCCAGCAGCTTGGGCTGGGGCACGAGCTCTGGAAACACCATATATTTT. Translating it yields CASSLGWGTSSGNTIYF.

The J gene is TRBJ1-1, the V gene TRBV7-2, with D possibly matching TRBD1 (6 bases). Germline assignment: CDR1 SGHTA and CDR2 FQGNSA. The CDR3 contains 14 residues. V shed 6 bases and J shed 3 bases, with 14 bases lying between them. The CDR3 bases are TGTGCCAGCAGTCCTTCCACAGGGTACACTGAAGCTTTCTTT. Translation gives CASSPSTGYTEAFF.